What follows is one T cell receptor (beta chain) and its context. Hyperthyroidism of Graves' type that showed no ophthalmopathy progression within 18 months was stable. Hyperthyroidism in the patients, aged 18 to 65, was newly diagnosed and under 2 months in duration. The source of the sample is a study of T cells in Graves' hyperthyroidism and ophthalmopathy. The germline gives CDR1 MGHRA, CDR2 YSYEKL. The CDR3 contains 15 residues. Trimming removed 0 bases from V and 2 bases from J, with 7 bases in between. Amplified regions were TCR beta CDR3 sequences from RNA transcripts. A set of HTBI primers served as the primers for a first-round RT-PCR of the TCR CDR3. TCRdb independently ran MiXCR on the multiplex PCR reads; one entry per CDR3 protein. The repertoire includes hundreds of thousands of distinct CDR3 sequences, approximately 40% of them detected once, and approximately 8.7% sits in the top ten.

This chain connects TRBV4-1 to TRBJ2-2; no reliable D call. This clonotype was sampled from a man between 18 and 29 years old with Graves' hyperthyroidism. The specimen sequenced was blood. CDR3 in DNA: TGCGCCAGCAGCCAAGAAGTCGGAAACACCGGGGAGCTGTTTTTT. Translated, it gives CASSQEVGNTGELFF.